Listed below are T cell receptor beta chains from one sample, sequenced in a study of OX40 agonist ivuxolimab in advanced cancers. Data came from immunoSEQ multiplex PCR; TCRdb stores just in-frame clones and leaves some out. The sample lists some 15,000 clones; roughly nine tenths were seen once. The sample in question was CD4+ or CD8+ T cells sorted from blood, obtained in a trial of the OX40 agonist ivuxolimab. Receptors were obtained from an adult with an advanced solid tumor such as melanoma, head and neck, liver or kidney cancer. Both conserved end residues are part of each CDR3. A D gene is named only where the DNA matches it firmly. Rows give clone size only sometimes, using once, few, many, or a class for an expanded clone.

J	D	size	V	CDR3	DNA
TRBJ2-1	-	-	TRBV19	CASNSRTRDNEQFF	TGTGCCAGTAACTCAAGGACTCGTGACAATGAGCAGTTCTTC
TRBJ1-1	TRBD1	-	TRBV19	CASSKGDRVLDFF	TGTGCCAGTAGTAAGGGGGACAGGGTTTTGGATTTCTTT
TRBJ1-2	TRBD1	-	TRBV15	CATSDLGDRGLSLINNYGYTF	TGTGCCACCAGCGACCTGGGGGACAGGGGGCTCTCACTCATTAATAACTATGGCTACACCTTC
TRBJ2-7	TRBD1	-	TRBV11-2	CASSSPDRGVDEQYF	TGTGCCAGCAGCTCTCCGGACAGGGGTGTCGACGAGCAGTACTTC
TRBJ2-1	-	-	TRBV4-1	CASSHPGTGNNEQFF	TGCGCCAGCAGCCACCCCGGGACTGGTAACAATGAGCAGTTCTTC
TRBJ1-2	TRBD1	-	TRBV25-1	CASSAPDRGSYGYTF	TGTGCCAGCAGTGCCCCGGACAGGGGCTCATATGGCTACACCTTC
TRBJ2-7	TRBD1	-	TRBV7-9	CASSAPDREVDEQYF	TGTGCCAGCAGCGCTCCGGACAGGGAAGTCGACGAGCAGTACTTC
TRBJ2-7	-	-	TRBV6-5	CASSGKRIFSYEQYF	TGTGCCAGCAGTGGCAAGCGGATTTTCTCCTACGAGCAGTACTTC
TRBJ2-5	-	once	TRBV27	CASSLIGNQETQYF	TGTGCCAGCAGTTTGATTGGCAATCAAGAGACCCAGTACTTC
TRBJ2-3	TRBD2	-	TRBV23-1	CASSQSPSSGRISTDTQYF	TGCGCCAGCAGTCAATCGCCGTCTAGCGGGAGGATCAGCACAGATACGCAGTATTTT
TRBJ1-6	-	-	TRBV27	CASSLSDNSPLHF	TGTGCCAGCAGTTTATCTGACAATTCACCCCTCCACTTT
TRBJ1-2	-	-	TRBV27	CASSPYPTEANYGYTF	TGTGCCAGCAGTCCCTACCCGACAGAGGCCAACTATGGCTACACCTTC
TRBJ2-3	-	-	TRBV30	CAWSPPDGEVSADTQYF	TGTGCCTGGAGCCCCCCGGACGGGGAGGTTAGCGCAGATACGCAGTATTTT
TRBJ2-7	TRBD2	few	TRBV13	CASSHGGLAGVYEQYF	TGTGCCAGCAGCCACGGGGGACTAGCGGGAGTCTACGAGCAGTACTTC
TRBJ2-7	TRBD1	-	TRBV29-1	CSVASGQIPPYEQYF	TGCAGCGTTGCGTCGGGACAGATCCCGCCCTACGAGCAGTACTTC
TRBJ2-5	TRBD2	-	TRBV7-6	CASSLYSWGLAGVGETQYF	TGTGCCAGCAGCTTGTATTCATGGGGACTAGCGGGAGTTGGGGAGACCCAGTACTTC